A single sample gave rise to the 7 T cell receptor beta chains below, sequenced in a study of graft-versus-host responses after intestinal transplantation. These receptors' targets are unknown. TCRdb keeps only in-frame clones here, not all; method: immunoSEQ multiplex PCR. The profile shows around 100,000 clones, roughly nine tenths of them singletons. The sample was unstimulated CD4+ T cells sorted from spleen or lymph node cells, taken before transplant. These receptors came from a human donor who was the organ donor for an intestinal transplant.

The CDR3 DNA is TGTGCCATCAACCCGACAGAACGCACAGATACGCAGTATTTT. This translates into CAINPTERTDTQYF. The V call is TRBV10-3, the J call TRBJ2-3; D is possibly TRBD1 (5 bases). Trimming removed 7 bases at V and 1 base at J, with 12 bases between. Germline assignment: CDR1 ENHRY and CDR2 SYGVKD. The CDR3 runs 14 residues.

This chain links TRBV29-1 with TRBJ2-5, with D uncertain. V was shortened by 3 bases and J by 5 bases, with 7 bases between the two germline ends. The CDR3 sequence is 11 residues long. Germline-derived CDR1 and CDR2 are SQVTM and ANQGSEA. DNA of the CDR3: TGCAGCGTTGAGTTAGGGGAGACCCAGTACTTC. Translated, it gives CSVELGETQYF.

V gene TRBV6-5 combines with J gene TRBJ1-5, with D possibly being TRBD1 (6 bases). Trimming shortened V by 0 bases and J by 6 bases, and 15 bases separated the two germline ends. Germline V gene sequence: CDR1 MNHEY, CDR2 SVGAGI. The CDR3 has 16 amino acids. The CDR3 reads CASSYSKGHGGQPQHF. In nucleotides, the CDR3 is TGTGCCAGCAGTTACTCGAAGGGACATGGAGGTCAGCCCCAGCATTTT.

V is TRBV5-6 and J is TRBJ2-1, with 12 bases fitting TRBD2. CDR3 length: 14 residues. Germline values: CDR1 SGHDT, CDR2 YYEEEE. V was pared by 5 bases and J by 4 bases, with 1 base of the junction left unmatched. CDR3 region: CASRTSGGYNEQFF. The CDR3 nucleotides are TGTGCCAGCAGGACTAGCGGGGGTTACAATGAGCAGTTCTTC. Filled out from reference TRBV5-6 and TRBJ2-1, the complete variable domain reads DAGVTQSPTHLIKTRGQQVTLRCSPKSGHDTVSWYQQALGQGPQFIFQYYEEEERQRGNFPDRFSGHQFPNYSSELNVNALLLGDSALYLCASRTSGGYNEQFFGPGTRLTVL.

DNA for the CDR3: TGTGCCAGCAGCGGAATCGAGCGGGAGGGCCGCAATGAGCAGTTCTTC. This sequence encodes CASSGIEREGRNEQFF. This sequence joins TRBV9 and TRBJ2-1, with 10 bases fitting TRBD2. The CDR3 consists of 16 residues. The ends lost 3 bases at V and 6 bases at J; junction bases unmatched: 9. Germline CDR1 is SGDLS and CDR2 is YYNGEE.

The table lists this clone with a count of one. The chain carries TRBV27 and TRBJ2-1; tentatively, D is TRBD1 (6 bases). The germline gives CDR1 MNHEY, CDR2 SMNVEV (reference sequence). The CDR3 covers 17 residues. Trimming took off 5 bases at V and 3 bases at J, with 20 bases between the two ends. The CDR3 DNA follows: TGTGCCAGCAGTCGGCGCGGTTCGACAGGCCGCTACAATGAGCAGTTCTTC. Its protein is CASSRRGSTGRYNEQFF.

V is TRBV19 and J is TRBJ1-2; D is possibly TRBD1 (5 bases). V shed 4 bases and J shed 4 bases, with 10 bases lying between them. Looked up from germline, CDR1 is LNHDA and CDR2 is SQIVND (reference sequence). The CDR3 is made up of 13 amino acids. The CDR3 DNA sequence: TGTGCCAGTAGTACGGGACGGATCTATGGCTACACCTTC. This sequence encodes CASSTGRIYGYTF. Based on the CDR3 plus reference TRBV19 and TRBJ1-2, the full variable domain is DGGITQSPKYLFRKEGQNVTLSCEQNLNHDAMYWYRQDPGQGLRLIYYSQIVNDFQKGDIAEGYSVSREKKESFPLTVTSAQKNPTAFYLCASSTGRIYGYTFGSGTRLTVV.